This T cell receptor (beta chain) originates from a study of cytomegalovirus exposure and HLA in healthy donors. There are 11 residues in the CDR3. Trimming pared 5 bases from V and 6 bases from J, leaving 10 bases between. Looked up from germline, CDR1 is DFQATT and CDR2 is SNEGSKA (reference sequence). Study observations and caveats: Listed as cytomegalovirus-associated were 150 to 200 TCR beta chains.

Libraries were prepared by immunoSEQ multiplex PCR; TCRdb keeps only in-frame clonotypes and omits some of them. Here the sample spans some 170,000 clones, about nine tenths being singletons. Concerning this clone: Its antigen is still unknown.

The specimen sequenced was PBMCs. The clonotype comes from a man between 18 and 35 years old in good health and CMV-seropositive. The chain couples TRBV20-1 to TRBJ1-2; D is ambiguous. The CDR3 DNA sequence: TGCAGTGCTCTTGTTGTCGATGGCTACACCTTC. Protein: CSALVVDGYTF.